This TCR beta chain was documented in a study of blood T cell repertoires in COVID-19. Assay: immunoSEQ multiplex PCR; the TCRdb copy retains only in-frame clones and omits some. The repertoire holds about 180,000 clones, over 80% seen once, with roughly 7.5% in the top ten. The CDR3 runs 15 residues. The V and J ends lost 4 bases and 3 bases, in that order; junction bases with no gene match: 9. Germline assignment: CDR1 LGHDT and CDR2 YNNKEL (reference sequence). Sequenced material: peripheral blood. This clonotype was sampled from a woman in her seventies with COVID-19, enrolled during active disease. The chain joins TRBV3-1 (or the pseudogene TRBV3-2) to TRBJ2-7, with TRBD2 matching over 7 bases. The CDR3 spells CASSRSGREDYEQYF. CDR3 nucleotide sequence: TGTGCCAGCAGCCGGTCAGGACGGGAGGACTACGAGCAGTACTTC.